These 3 T cell receptor beta chains share one sample of origin, sequenced in a study of T cell changes during pregnancy in multiple sclerosis. Libraries were prepared by immunoSEQ multiplex PCR; TCRdb keeps only in-frame clonotypes and omits some of them. The repertoire consists of tens of thousands of clones, with nearly 90% occurring once and the leading ten covering about 0.61%. The sample consisted of CD4+ T cells from peripheral blood mononuclear cells, taken in the first trimester of pregnancy. The receptors come from a female donor with multiple sclerosis, enrolled in a pregnancy study.

This clone was seen a few times. The chain links TRBV30 to TRBJ2-2; no clear D. The V gene's germline CDR1 is GTSNPN and CDR2 SVGIG (reference sequence). The CDR3 is made up of 12 amino acids. V was trimmed by 3 bases and J by 3 bases, leaving 5 bases between them. The CDR3 is CAWSRYTGELFF. CDR3 coding DNA: TGTGCCTGGAGCCGTTACACCGGGGAGCTGTTTTTT.

The sample holds a few counts of this clone. The V gene is TRBV5-8, the J gene TRBJ1-2; weak D call: TRBD1 (5 bases). Trimming removed 3 bases at V and 8 bases at J, with 14 bases between. This CDR3 is 13 amino acids long. Per the germline V gene, CDR1 is SGHTS and CDR2 is YDEGEE. This CDR3 reads CASSWGLGGGYTF. DNA for the CDR3: TGTGCCAGCAGCTGGGGACTGGGAGGGGGCTACACCTTC.

By its share, this clone is medium-sized. The J gene is TRBJ1-1, the V gene TRBV12-5; possibly TRBD1 for D (6 bases). V was cut by 5 bases and J by 7 bases, with 17 bases left in between. The CDR3 runs 14 residues. Germline lookup yields CDR1 LGHNT and CDR2 FRNRAP. Here the CDR3 reads CASGHSPDSSEAFF. CDR3 coding DNA: TGTGCTAGTGGTCACTCGCCGGACAGCAGTGAAGCTTTCTTT. Full variable domain (outside the CDR3, taken from reference TRBV12-5 and TRBJ1-1): DARVTQTPRHKVTEMGQEVTMRCQPILGHNTVFWYRQTMMQGLELLAYFRNRAPLDDSGMPKDRFSAEMPDATLATLKIQPSEPRDSAVYFCASGHSPDSSEAFFGQGTRLTVV.